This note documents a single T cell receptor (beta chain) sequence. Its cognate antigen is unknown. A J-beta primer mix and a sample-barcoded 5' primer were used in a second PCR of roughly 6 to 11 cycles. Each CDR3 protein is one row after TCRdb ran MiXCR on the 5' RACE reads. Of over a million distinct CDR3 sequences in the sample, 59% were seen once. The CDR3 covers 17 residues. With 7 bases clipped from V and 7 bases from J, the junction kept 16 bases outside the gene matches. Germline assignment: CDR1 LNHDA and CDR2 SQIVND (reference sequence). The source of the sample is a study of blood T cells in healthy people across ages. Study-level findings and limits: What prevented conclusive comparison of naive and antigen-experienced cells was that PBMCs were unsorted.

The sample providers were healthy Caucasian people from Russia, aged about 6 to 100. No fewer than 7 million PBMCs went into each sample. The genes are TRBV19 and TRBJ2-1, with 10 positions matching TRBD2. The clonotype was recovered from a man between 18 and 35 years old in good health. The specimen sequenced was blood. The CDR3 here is CASIGKGGLAGVNEQFF. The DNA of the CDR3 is TGTGCCAGTATAGGCAAGGGTGGCCTAGCGGGAGTGAATGAGCAGTTCTTC.